This TCR beta chain was found in a study of blood T cell repertoires in COVID-19. Study at large: PBMCs, B-cell-depleted T cells, or T cells provided the cDNA or gDNA that made up the material.

The method was immunoSEQ multiplex PCR; TCRdb's version includes in-frame clones alone and lacks a portion of them. The sample contains 90,000 to 150,000 clones, 60% to 80% of which appear only once. J lost 4 bases, V lost 4 bases, and 8 bases had no gene match. CDR3 length: 14 amino acids. Germline assignment: CDR1 SGHRS and CDR2 YFSETQ. The rearrangement joins TRBV5-1 to TRBJ2-7; 7 bases line up with TRBD1. The sequenced material came from peripheral blood. This receptor was taken from a human donor in a cohort sampled during active COVID-19. The CDR3 bases are TGCGCCAGCAGCAACCCGGGACAGTATTACGAGCAGTACTTC. Encoded protein: CASSNPGQYYEQYF.